The source of this TCR beta chain is a study of early T cells in non-severe SARS-CoV-2 infection. Study overall: The input, bulk RNA from unsorted whole blood, was sequenced, and chains were unpaired.

On this clonotype itself: As yet, its antigen is unknown.

V dropped 6 bases and J dropped 4; count of bases not matched to a gene: 17. This CDR3 contains 18 residues. Germline CDR1 is MDHEN and CDR2 is SYDVKM. Individual cDNA molecules each received unique molecular identifiers attached to them. From the 5' RACE reads, TCRdb called clonotypes with MiXCR, one entry per CDR3 protein. This table holds 25,000 to 35,000 distinct CDR3 sequences, 6.6% found once. Regarding the study as a whole: In VDJdb matching, anti-spike CD8 responses were favored while private and CD4 specificities went missing.

The specimen was whole blood. The origin of this receptor is an adult who was a healthcare worker with PCR-confirmed SARS-CoV-2 infection or an uninfected control (not recorded which). The chain has TRBV28 and TRBJ2-7, with TRBD2 identical over 11 bases. The CDR3 sequence: CASRSSVAGGPSVYEQYF. The CDR3 DNA sequence: TGTGCCAGCAGGTCGTCGGTAGCGGGAGGGCCGTCGGTATACGAGCAGTACTTC. Complete variable domain (other parts from reference TRBV28 and TRBJ2-7): DVKVTQSSRYLVKRTGEKVFLECVQDMDHENMFWYRQDPGLGLRLIYFSYDVKMKEKGDIPEGYSVSREKKERFSLILESASTNQTSMYLCASRSSVAGGPSVYEQYFGPGTRLTVT.